The 19 T cell receptor beta chains reported below all come from one sample, sequenced in a study of control samples from healthy donors and cancer patients. Some clones are missing from TCRdb's copy, which holds only in-frame ones; the method was immunoSEQ multiplex PCR. The top ten hold 2% to 2.5% of the sample, which has roughly 99,000 clones, approximately 78% seen once. Sample: blood. These receptors originate from a man between 60 and 70 years old in good health.

V gene TRBV3-1 (or the pseudogene TRBV3-2) combines with J gene TRBJ2-5; D perhaps matches TRBD2 (6 bases). This CDR3 has 16 amino acids. Trimming removed 0 bases from V and 2 bases from J, with 13 bases in between. CDR1 LGHDT and CDR2 YNNKEL come from the germline V gene (reference sequence). CDR3 sequence: CASSQEVGTVQETQYF. The CDR3 DNA follows: TGTGCCAGCAGCCAAGAAGTCGGGACTGTTCAAGAGACCCAGTACTTC.

This clone was seen more than once but under ten times. The chain uses TRBV6-5 and TRBJ2-5; 7 nucleotides agree with TRBD1. Germline V CDR1 and CDR2: MNHEY, SVGAGI. CDR3 length: 14 residues. Losses at the gene ends were 5 bases for V and 5 bases for J; bases not matched to a gene: 8. CDR3 amino acids: CASSLAGGRETQYF. The CDR3 DNA reads as TGTGCCAGCAGTCTGGCAGGGGGAAGGGAGACCCAGTACTTC.

The gene calls are TRBV15 and TRBJ2-5, with D tentatively TRBD1 or TRBD2 (6 bases each). The V end lost 4 bases, the J end lost 2 bases, and 14 bases lay between the germline ends. CDR1 is LNHNV, CDR2 YYDKDF, per germline (reference sequence). The CDR3 spans 15 residues. CDR3 residues: CATSTGASAQETQYF. Here the CDR3 DNA reads TGTGCCACCAGCACGGGGGCCAGTGCTCAAGAGACCCAGTACTTC.

The chain joins TRBV5-4 to TRBJ2-3; TRBD1 matches 8 bases. The CDR3 is 16 amino acids. Germline V gene lookup returns CDR1 SGHNT and CDR2 YYREEE (reference sequence). J was trimmed by 4 bases and V by 3 bases; bases with no gene match: 10. The CDR3 nucleotides read TGTGCCAGCAGCTCAGTGGACAGGGCCATTTCAGATACGCAGTATTTT. As protein: CASSSVDRAISDTQYF.

The chain employs TRBV11-2 and TRBJ2-1; 9 bases agree with TRBD1. The CDR3 loop spans 18 amino acids. V shed 6 bases and J 1 base; nucleotides not matched to a gene: 13. Germline assignment: CDR1 SGHAT and CDR2 FQNNGV. CDR3 nucleotide sequence: TGTGCCAGCAGGCAAACGGGACAGGGAGGGGCTTCCTACAATGAGCAGTTCTTC. This sequence encodes CASRQTGQGGASYNEQFF.

This chain uses TRBV19 with TRBJ2-7, with 11 bases that match TRBD2. V shed 3 bases and J 3 bases; nucleotides not matched to a gene: 4. This CDR3 is 15 amino acids long. Germline V gene data show CDR1 as LNHDA and CDR2 as SQIVND (reference sequence). Here the CDR3 reads CASSMWLAGGYEQYF. The CDR3 DNA sequence: TGTGCCAGTAGTATGTGGCTAGCGGGGGGCTACGAGCAGTACTTC.

This rearrangement joins TRBV14 to TRBJ2-7; 10 nucleotides line up with TRBD1. V trimming: 2 bases; J trimming: 5 bases; junction bases outside the gene matches: 6. Germline lookup yields CDR1 SGHDN and CDR2 FVKESK. CDR3 size: 15 residues. This CDR3 is CASSQWTGGKNEQYF. In nucleotides, the CDR3 is TGTGCCAGCAGCCAATGGACAGGGGGTAAGAACGAGCAGTACTTC.

The rearrangement joins TRBV24-1 to TRBJ2-2; 9 positions agree with TRBD1. The CDR3 length is 15 residues. Germline trimming cut 6 bases from V and 6 bases from J; bases unmatched to any gene: 7. Germline V CDR1 and CDR2: KGHDR, SFDVKD. CDR3: CATSPQGAPAGELFF. The CDR3, as DNA: TGTGCCACCAGTCCACAGGGGGCGCCCGCCGGGGAGCTGTTTTTT.

As concerns this clone: One end of the junction fails to match germline, which may point to a read error. The chain uses TRBV6-1 and TRBJ1-1, with D possibly being TRBD1 (6 bases). The CDR3 length is 15 residues. Germline V CDR1 and CDR2: MNHNS, SASEGT. The CDR3 protein is CASSEEYRVRTEAFF. In DNA, the CDR3 is TGTGCCAGCAGCGAAGAGTACAGGGTTCGCACTGAAGCTTTCTTT.

This chain links TRBV9 with TRBJ1-1; D is unresolved. V was pared by 0 bases and J by 9 bases, with 15 bases between. The length of the CDR3 is 14 residues. Germline CDR1 reads SGDLS; CDR2 reads YYNGEE. CDR3 sequence reads: CASSVGGSGLKAFF. The CDR3 nucleotides are TGTGCCAGCAGCGTAGGAGGCTCGGGGTTGAAAGCTTTCTTT.

The table lists this clone with a few counts. The V gene is TRBV2, the J gene TRBJ2-7, with unresolved D. The CDR3 is 13 amino acids. The germline gives CDR1 SNHLY, CDR2 FYNNEI. The germline V and J ends were trimmed by 6 bases and 0 bases, with 9 bases remaining between them. The CDR3, as DNA: TGTGCCAGCAGCACACCTGGCTCCTACGAGCAGTACTTC. It specifies CASSTPGSYEQYF. The variable domain in full, with the rest retrieved from reference TRBV2 and TRBJ2-7, is EPEVTQTPSHQVTQMGQEVILRCVPISNHLYFYWYRQILGQKVEFLVSFYNNEISEKSEIFDDQFSVERPDGSNFTLKIRSTKLEDSAMYFCASSTPGSYEQYFGPGTRLTVT.

This chain links TRBV28 with TRBJ1-5; 10 nucleotides match TRBD1. The junction had 8 bases not matched to a gene; V was cut back by 3 bases and J by 3 bases. The CDR3 totals 17 residues. Germline V gene sequence: CDR1 MDHEN, CDR2 SYDVKM. The CDR3: CASSFGTGARLNQPQHF. The CDR3 coding sequence is TGTGCCAGCAGTTTCGGGACAGGGGCTCGGCTCAATCAGCCCCAGCATTTT.

This sequence joins TRBV19 and TRBJ2-5; D is unclear. Germline V gene sequence: CDR1 LNHDA, CDR2 SQIVND (reference sequence). The CDR3 covers 12 residues. CDR3 nucleotide sequence: TGTGTCAGCAGACGTGGGTCGGAGACCCAGTACTTC. Translating gives CVSRRGSETQYF.

The V and J genes are TRBV5-7 and TRBJ2-1; D gene unclear. TRBV5-7 counts as an open reading frame of uncertain function. Trimming pared 0 bases from V and 4 bases from J, leaving 11 bases between. The CDR3 is 15 amino acids. The CDR3 DNA reads as TGTGCCAGCAGCTTGGGTGCAGGCCGATACAATGAGCAGTTCTTC. This codes for CASSLGAGRYNEQFF.

There are a few counts of this clone. The chain combines TRBV6-6 with TRBJ1-5; 7 bases map to TRBD1. This CDR3 region has 15 residues. Germline V CDR1 and CDR2: MNHNY, SVGAGI (reference sequence). V trimming: 5 bases; J trimming: 0 bases; junction bases outside the gene matches: 4. The CDR3 nucleotides read TGTGCCAGCAGTAAAGGGACAGATAGCAATCAGCCCCAGCATTTT. Encoded protein: CASSKGTDSNQPQHF.

The chain employs TRBV10-1 and TRBJ2-5; weak D call: TRBD2 (6 bases). The CDR3 sequence is 15 residues long. Trimming removed 2 bases from V and 5 bases from J, with 15 bases in between. In germline, CDR1 is WNHNN, CDR2 SYGVQD (reference sequence). In DNA form, the CDR3 reads TGCGCCAGCAGTGAGGGGCAGGCGAGCGGGGAGACCCAGTACTTC. Amino acids: CASSEGQASGETQYF.

The V and J genes are TRBV19 and TRBJ2-1; no clear D. This CDR3 is built from 15 residues. The germline CDR1 and CDR2 sequences are LNHDA and SQIVND (reference sequence). V gave up 5 bases and J gave up 0 bases, with 11 bases separating them. CDR3 coding DNA: TGTGCCAGTAGTGCCGCGGCGGCCTCCTACAATGAGCAGTTCTTC. Encoded protein: CASSAAAASYNEQFF.

The rearrangement joins TRBV10-2 to TRBJ2-7, with TRBD2 matching over 7 bases. Per the germline V gene, CDR1 is WSHSY and CDR2 is SAAADI. The CDR3 runs 15 residues. Trimming took 6 bases from V and 0 from J; bases not matched to a gene: 8. This CDR3 reads CASSAPSSGSYEQYF. The DNA for the CDR3 is TGCGCCAGCAGCGCCCCGTCTAGCGGCTCCTACGAGCAGTACTTC.

As DNA, the CDR3 is TGTGCCAGCAGCCAATGGGATAGCAATCAGCCCCAGCATTTT. Translated, it gives CASSQWDSNQPQHF. The chain recombines TRBV3-1 (or the pseudogene TRBV3-2) with TRBJ1-5, with D uncertain. This CDR3 contains 14 residues. Per germline, CDR1 LGHDT and CDR2 YNNKEL (reference sequence). Trimming shortened V by 2 bases and J by 0 bases, and 5 bases separated the two germline ends.